One sample yielded the 29 T cell receptor beta chains listed below, sequenced in a study of Ad26.COV2.S vaccination and SARS-CoV-2 variants. Treatment here: roughly 18 received Ad26.COV2.S at low or high dose, single or two shots; roughly 5 received placebo; per-sample allocation not given. Samples came from day 63 after the first vaccine or placebo injection. Using immunoSEQ multiplex PCR, the repertoire was profiled, and TCRdb retains in-frame clones only, with some absent. The sample includes a few hundred thousand clones, around 87% of them seen just once. The source was peripheral blood, collected in a trial of Ad26.COV2.S vaccine versus placebo. Receptors originate from a person aged 18-65 years who received the Ad26.COV2.S COVID-19 vaccine or a placebo.

The chain employs TRBV6-5 and TRBJ2-7, with D possibly matching TRBD2 (6 bases). This CDR3 has 13 residues. Per germline, CDR1 MNHEY and CDR2 SVGAGI. Trimming took 3 bases from V and 7 from J, leaving 13 bases between them. CDR3 residues: CASSYGRRREQYF. CDR3 coding DNA: TGTGCCAGCAGTTATGGGAGGCGTCGGGAGCAGTACTTC.

This clone showed up just once. The V and J genes are TRBV3-1 (or the pseudogene TRBV3-2) and TRBJ2-7; the match to TRBD2 covers 7 bases. The CDR3 has 15 amino acids. The V gene's germline CDR1 is LGHDT and CDR2 YNNKEL (reference sequence). J gave up 2 bases and V 1 base, and 5 bases lay outside the gene matches. DNA for the CDR3: TGTGCCAGCAGCCAAGGGCTAGCGGAGACCTACGAGCAGTACTTC. This translates into CASSQGLAETYEQYF.

V is TRBV5-4 and J is TRBJ1-4; TRBD1 aligns across 9 bases. The junction had 6 bases not matched to a gene; V was cut back by 4 bases and J by 5 bases. Per germline, CDR1 SGHNT and CDR2 YYREEE (reference sequence). The CDR3 spans 15 residues. Here the CDR3 DNA reads TGTGCCAGCAGCGACCCCGGGACAGGGAATGAAAAACTGTTTTTT. Encoded protein: CASSDPGTGNEKLFF.

This clone was found once. The chain is built from TRBV7-6 and TRBJ1-1, with D possibly TRBD1 on 5 matching bases. The CDR3 consists of 15 residues. The V end lost 4 bases, the J end lost 1 base, and 13 bases lay between the germline ends. CDR1 is SGHVS, CDR2 FNYEAQ, per germline. The CDR3 loop reads CASSSRGGGNTEAFF. The CDR3 DNA is TGTGCCAGCAGCTCGCGGGGGGGTGGGAACACTGAAGCTTTCTTT.

The gene calls are TRBV10-1 and TRBJ2-1, with 7 bases that match TRBD2. This CDR3 has 15 amino acids. Germline V gene data show CDR1 as WNHNN and CDR2 as SYGVQD (reference sequence). V lost 2 bases, J lost 5 bases, and 6 bases stayed unmatched. The CDR3 DNA follows: TGCGCCAGCAGTGAGGGTTATCTAGCGGACAATGAGCAGTTCTTC. Protein: CASSEGYLADNEQFF.

To note about this clone: Sequence at one end of the junction differs from germline and may be a read error. The V gene is TRBV19, the J gene TRBJ1-2, with D uncertain. The CDR3 is 13 amino acids. Germline assignment: CDR1 LNHDA and CDR2 SQIVND (reference sequence). The chain's CDR3 is CASSWVLFYGYTF. The CDR3 DNA reads as TGTGCAAGTAGTTGGGTTCTCTTCTATGGCTACACCTTC. The full variable domain, in which reference TRBV19 and TRBJ1-2 provide the parts outside the CDR3, is DGGITQSPKYLFRKEGQNVTLSCEQNLNHDAMYWYRQDPGQGLRLIYYSQIVNDFQKGDIAEGYSVSREKKESFPLTVTSAQKNPTAFYLCASSWVLFYGYTFGSGTRLTVV.

This chain connects TRBV7-9 to TRBJ2-7; D might be TRBD2 (5 bases). CDR3 length equals 13 residues. Germline V gives CDR1 SEHNR, CDR2 FQNEAQ (reference sequence). V was shortened by 5 bases and J by 0 bases, with 8 bases between the two germline ends. This CDR3 reads CASSPEASYEQYF. CDR3 bases: TGTGCCAGCAGCCCGGAGGCCTCCTACGAGCAGTACTTC.

The chain links TRBV9 to TRBJ2-5; D not certain. This CDR3 region has 13 residues. Germline V gene lookup returns CDR1 SGDLS and CDR2 YYNGEE. Trimming shortened V by 3 bases and J by 5 bases, and 11 bases separated the two germline ends. The CDR3 spells CASSDGVTETQYF. CDR3 nucleotides: TGTGCCAGCAGCGATGGGGTGACCGAGACCCAGTACTTC.

This clone was recorded once. The chain joins TRBV4-3 to TRBJ1-1; TRBD1 is a possible D gene (5 bases). Trimming removed 1 base at V and 1 base at J, with 7 bases between. Germline values: CDR1 LGHNA, CDR2 YSLEER. The CDR3 sequence is 14 residues long. The CDR3 region is CASSQVRGNTEAFF. CDR3 coding DNA: TGCGCCAGCAGCCAAGTAAGGGGGAACACTGAAGCTTTCTTT.

The chain carries TRBV5-1 and TRBJ2-1; 8 bases match TRBD1. With 5 bases clipped from V and 1 base from J, the junction kept 2 bases outside the gene matches. Looked up from germline, CDR1 is SGHRS and CDR2 is YFSETQ. The CDR3 spans 14 residues. The CDR3 loop is CASRGQGSYNEQFF. The CDR3 DNA reads TGCGCCAGCAGAGGACAGGGATCCTACAATGAGCAGTTCTTC.

The chain has TRBV7-2 and TRBJ1-2, with D maybe TRBD1 (5 bases). Germline CDR1 SGHTA, CDR2 FQGNSA. Trimming took off 1 base at V and 4 bases at J, with 10 bases between the two ends. The CDR3 covers 14 residues. Written as DNA, the CDR3 is TGTGCCAGCAGCTTAGGGGGCGAGGGCTATGGCTACACCTTC. Its protein is CASSLGGEGYGYTF.

This clone has a single count. The chain has TRBV30 and TRBJ1-2, with D maybe TRBD1 (6 bases). Germline CDR1 GTSNPN, CDR2 SVGIG (reference sequence). Trimming removed 2 bases from V and 6 bases from J, with 16 bases in between. CDR3 length: 14 residues. CDR3 protein: CAWSSTGTWDGYTF. CDR3 coding DNA: TGTGCCTGGAGTTCAACAGGGACATGGGATGGCTACACCTTC.

The CDR3 DNA reads TGTGCCAGCAGCCATTTAAAACAGGGAGGTAGCACAGATACGCAGTATTTT. This codes for CASSHLKQGGSTDTQYF. The genes are TRBV4-2 and TRBJ2-3; D may match TRBD1 or TRBD2 (6 bases each). V dropped 3 bases and J dropped 0 bases, with 16 bases sitting between them. Germline V gene data show CDR1 as LGHNA and CDR2 as YNFKEQ. The CDR3 consists of 17 residues.

The genes are TRBV15 and TRBJ2-1, with 8 bases aligning to TRBD2. The CDR3 spans 16 residues. Germline values: CDR1 LNHNV, CDR2 YYDKDF (reference sequence). J lost 4 bases, V lost 1 base, and 6 bases had no gene match. DNA for the CDR3: TGTGCCACCAGCAGAGCGGGAGGGGGGGTGTACAATGAGCAGTTCTTC. It codes for CATSRAGGGVYNEQFF.

The gene calls are TRBV9 and TRBJ2-3, with 11 nucleotides matching TRBD2. The CDR3 extends over 17 amino acids. Per the germline V gene, CDR1 is SGDLS and CDR2 is YYNGEE. The V gene end was trimmed by 0 bases and the J gene end by 3 bases; junction bases not matched to a gene: 6. The CDR3 loop is CASSVASGGFLTDTQYF. The DNA of the CDR3 is TGTGCCAGCAGCGTAGCTAGCGGGGGGTTCCTGACAGATACGCAGTATTTT.

This clone has a single count. The J gene is TRBJ1-2, the V gene TRBV4-2, with D unresolved. Germline lookup yields CDR1 LGHNA and CDR2 YNFKEQ. CDR3 length: 14 residues. V lost 0 bases, J lost 7 bases, and 12 bases lay in between. Here the CDR3 DNA reads TGTGCCAGCAGCCAAGAAGGGAGTTGGAGTGGCTACACCTTC. Translating it yields CASSQEGSWSGYTF.

The chain has TRBV7-9 and TRBJ2-7, with a weak D call TRBD1 (6 bases). The CDR3 spans 15 residues. Per the germline V gene, CDR1 is SEHNR and CDR2 is FQNEAQ (reference sequence). V was cut by 4 bases and J by 2 bases, with 15 bases left in between. CDR3 residues: CASSSPGTLAYEQYF. CDR3 bases: TGTGCCAGCAGCTCACCCGGGACATTGGCCTACGAGCAGTACTTC.

The chain is built from TRBV5-1 and TRBJ1-1, with TRBD1 identical over 9 bases. The CDR3 is made up of 16 amino acids. The junction had 6 bases not matched to a gene; V was cut back by 2 bases and J by 1 base. Germline V gives CDR1 SGHRS, CDR2 YFSETQ. The CDR3 region has the DNA TGCGCCAGCAGCTTTCGGACAGGGGTGGAGAACACTGAAGCTTTCTTT. Protein: CASSFRTGVENTEAFF.

The CDR3: CASSPGTGGFGNTIYF. DNA for the CDR3: TGTGCCAGCAGCCCAGGGACAGGGGGCTTTGGAAACACCATATATTTT. The chain couples TRBV3-1 (or the pseudogene TRBV3-2) to TRBJ1-3; 12 bases agree with TRBD1. The germline V gene encodes CDR1 LGHDT and CDR2 YNNKEL (reference sequence). V was clipped by 4 bases and J by 3 bases; unmatched bases: 4. This CDR3 region has 16 residues.

The chain links TRBV3-1 (or the pseudogene TRBV3-2) to TRBJ2-5, with 13 positions matching TRBD2. Germline CDR1 and CDR2: LGHDT and YNNKEL (reference sequence). This CDR3 is 16 amino acids long. With 0 bases clipped from V and 3 bases from J, the junction kept 1 base outside the gene matches. CDR3 in amino acids: CASSQEGLAGKETQYF. Written as DNA, the CDR3 is TGTGCCAGCAGCCAAGAGGGACTAGCGGGAAAAGAGACCCAGTACTTC.

The J gene is TRBJ1-5, the V gene TRBV7-2; TRBD1 agrees at 7 bases. The CDR3 is 15 residues long. CDR1 and CDR2 (germline): SGHTA, FQGNSA. The V and J ends lost 5 bases and 4 bases, in that order; junction bases with no gene match: 8. This CDR3 is CASSGQTGLNQPQHF. Written as DNA, the CDR3 is TGTGCCAGCAGCGGGCAGACAGGGTTAAATCAGCCCCAGCATTTT.

The chain is built from TRBV18 and TRBJ1-5, with 10 bases matching TRBD1. Germline values: CDR1 KGHSH, CDR2 LQKENI. Losses at the gene ends were 6 bases for V and 6 bases for J; bases not matched to a gene: 11. The CDR3 spans 16 residues. CDR3 DNA: TGTGCCAGCTCTTTTAGAGGGACAGGGGATAGTCAGCCCCAGCATTTT. Its protein product is CASSFRGTGDSQPQHF.

About this clone: In the same sample, other DNA sequences code for this CDR3. V gene TRBV6-5 combines with J gene TRBJ2-1; 10 bases match TRBD2. The J segment lost 3 bases and the V segment lost 6 bases, leaving 5 bases of the junction unmatched. The CDR3 length is 15 residues. In germline, CDR1 is MNHEY, CDR2 SVGAGI. CDR3 in amino acids: CASSLLAGSYNEQFF. The CDR3 nucleotides read TGTGCCAGCAGCTTACTAGCGGGGAGCTACAATGAGCAGTTCTTC.

The chain recombines TRBV25-1 with TRBJ1-2; D ambiguous. The germline V and J ends were trimmed by 3 bases and 8 bases, with 16 bases remaining between them. Germline V lookup: CDR1 MGHDK, CDR2 SYGVNS. The CDR3 has 14 residues. The DNA for the CDR3 is TGTGCCAGCAGTGATTGGACCCTCTCGGAAGGCTACACCTTC. Translation: CASSDWTLSEGYTF.

This chain links TRBV29-1 with TRBJ2-7; a weak D match, TRBD1 (6 bases). CDR1 is SQVTM and CDR2 is ANQGSEA in the germline V gene. The germline V and J ends were trimmed by 6 bases and 3 bases, with 12 bases remaining between them. This CDR3 is built from 12 residues. In DNA, the CDR3 is TGCAGCGTCCGGACAGATCACTACGAGCAGTACTTC. It specifies CSVRTDHYEQYF.

V gene TRBV9 combines with J gene TRBJ1-4, with D possibly TRBD1 on 5 matching bases. The germline V gene encodes CDR1 SGDLS and CDR2 YYNGEE. The CDR3 is 13 residues long. V was shortened by 7 bases and J by 8 bases, with 15 bases between the two germline ends. The CDR3 DNA reads as TGTGCCAGCCAAAGTATAGGGGAGGAAAAACTGTTTTTT. It encodes CASQSIGEEKLFF.

Only a few counts were recorded for this clone. V gene TRBV9 combines with J gene TRBJ2-1; 7 nucleotides align to TRBD2. This CDR3 has 15 amino acids. V shed 3 bases, J shed 9 bases, and the junction held 12 bases outside the gene matches. CDR1 and CDR2 from the germline V gene are SGDLS and YYNGEE. CDR3 region: CASSARGASGGEQFF. For the CDR3, the DNA is TGTGCCAGCAGCGCCCGTGGAGCTAGCGGAGGTGAGCAGTTCTTC.

The CDR3 region is CASSLGVTGELFF. The CDR3 nucleotides are TGCGCCAGCAGCTTAGGCGTCACCGGGGAGCTGTTTTTT. The chain employs TRBV5-1 and TRBJ2-2; the D is unclear. The V gene lost 2 bases and the J gene lost 4 bases, with 6 bases spanning the gap. Germline V gene data show CDR1 as SGHRS and CDR2 as YFSETQ. The CDR3 extends over 13 amino acids. The complete variable domain, with remaining parts taken from reference TRBV5-1 and TRBJ2-2, reads KAGVTQTPRYLIKTRGQQVTLSCSPISGHRSVSWYQQTPGQGLQFLFEYFSETQRNKGNFPGRFSGRQFSNSRSEMNVSTLELGDSALYLCASSLGVTGELFFGEGSRLTVL.

V and J are TRBV18 and TRBJ2-3; D is unclear. Germline loops: CDR1 KGHSH, CDR2 LQKENI. CDR3 length: 16 residues. The V gene lost 3 bases and the J gene lost 0 bases, with 13 bases spanning the gap. The CDR3 reads CASSPSASPSTDTQYF. As DNA, the CDR3 is TGTGCCAGCTCACCCTCCGCAAGTCCTAGCACAGATACGCAGTATTTT.